This T cell receptor (beta chain) was recorded in a study of blood T cells in healthy people across ages. Study-wide results and caveats: For the donors, CMV status was unknown and possibly confounded expanded clonotype changes. Percentage of naive T cells showed a strong correlation with TCR beta diversity.

A minimum of 7 million PBMCs was isolated per sample. It was with a sample-barcoded 5' primer and a J-beta primer mix that a second PCR of about 6 to 12 cycles was run. TCRdb processed the 5' RACE reads anew with MiXCR; each CDR3 protein has one entry. The sample consists of some 800,000 distinct CDR3 sequences, 40% to 50% of them appearing once. The V gene's germline CDR1 is DFQATT and CDR2 SNEGSKA (reference sequence). The CDR3 has 13 residues. This clonotype was seen at least ten times. Its specificity is not known. The sequenced material came from blood. The receptor comes from a man between 60 and 75 years old in good health. The chain joins TRBV20-1 to TRBJ2-7; the match to TRBD1 covers 7 bases. The CDR3 sequence: CSARQGGSYEQYF. The DNA of the CDR3 is TGCAGCGCCAGACAGGGTGGCTCCTACGAGCAGTACTTC.